This passage covers 25 T cell receptor beta chains from one sample sequenced in a study of blood T cell repertoires in COVID-19. Using immunoSEQ multiplex PCR, the repertoire was profiled, and TCRdb retains in-frame clones only, with some absent. The sample has under 200,000 clones; approximately 90% are singletons. The sequencing sample was made of peripheral blood. These TCRs come from a man aged 45-65 years with acute or convalescent COVID-19.

The genes are TRBV4-2 and TRBJ1-2; 7 bases agree with TRBD1. The germline gives CDR1 LGHNA, CDR2 YNFKEQ. Trimming took 0 bases from V and 0 from J; bases not matched to a gene: 4. The CDR3 sequence is 16 residues long. CDR3: CASSQEPGGTNYGYTF. In DNA, the CDR3 is TGTGCCAGCAGCCAAGAGCCAGGGGGAACTAACTATGGCTACACCTTC.

This clone was seen once. J is TRBJ2-5 and V is TRBV5-8; D gene ambiguous. V lost 0 bases to trimming and J lost 9 bases, with 9 bases between them. Germline CDR1 is SGHTS and CDR2 is YDEGEE. The CDR3 covers 12 residues. CDR3 sequence (DNA): TGTGCCAGCAGCTTGGGTCGAGTGGCCCAGTACTTC. Translation: CASSLGRVAQYF.

This clone has a single count. This rearrangement joins TRBV5-1 to TRBJ2-5; weak D call: TRBD1 (6 bases). The V gene lost 5 bases and the J gene lost 5 bases, with 16 bases spanning the gap. The CDR3 runs 14 residues. Looked up from germline, CDR1 is SGHRS and CDR2 is YFSETQ. CDR3 in DNA: TGCGCCAGCAGTCCTACAGGGTTTTATGAGACCCAGTACTTC. This sequence encodes CASSPTGFYETQYF.

V is TRBV27 and J is TRBJ2-6, with 8 bases lining up with TRBD1. Germline V CDR1 and CDR2: MNHEY, SMNVEV (reference sequence). This CDR3 has 16 amino acids. J was trimmed by 0 bases and V by 9 bases; bases with no gene match: 7. CDR3 DNA: TGTGCCAGTGGGACAGGCGGAAGCTCTGGGGCCAACGTCCTGACTTTC. Protein: CASGTGGSSGANVLTF.

The rearrangement joins TRBV10-3 to TRBJ1-2; D is perhaps TRBD1 (5 bases). Germline V gene lookup returns CDR1 ENHRY and CDR2 SYGVKD. This CDR3 comprises 15 residues. V dropped 6 bases and J dropped 2 bases, with 16 bases sitting between them. The CDR3 DNA sequence: TGTGCCATCAGCGGACCAGGACACCGAAACTATGGCTACACCTTC. Protein sequence: CAISGPGHRNYGYTF.

J is TRBJ2-7 and V is TRBV3-1 (or the pseudogene TRBV3-2); D may be TRBD1 (5 bases). Trimming left V 2 bases short and J 6 bases short, with 14 bases between. The CDR3 spans 14 residues. Per the germline V gene, CDR1 is LGHDT and CDR2 is YNNKEL (reference sequence). The CDR3 nucleotides are TGTGCCAGCAGCCAAAGAGCAGGGCGTGGCGAGCAGTACGTC. Residues: CASSQRAGRGEQYV.

This chain joins TRBV2 and TRBJ2-3, with a tentative D call TRBD2 (6 bases). The CDR3 consists of 12 residues. Trimming stripped 6 bases from V and 5 bases from J, with 9 bases between. CDR1 is SNHLY, CDR2 FYNNEI, per germline. In DNA, the CDR3 is TGTGCCAGCAGGCGACTAGGAGATACGCAGTATTTT. Its protein product is CASRRLGDTQYF.

Only one count was recorded for this clone. The rearrangement joins TRBV10-3 to TRBJ2-5; 10 bases align to TRBD2. CDR1 is ENHRY, CDR2 SYGVKD, per germline. V lost 0 bases, J lost 5 bases, and 6 bases stayed unmatched. This CDR3 comprises 16 residues. CDR3 protein: CAISESSSGGSETQYF. The CDR3 DNA is TGTGCCATCAGTGAGTCGTCTAGCGGGGGTTCGGAGACCCAGTACTTC.

A single count supports this clone. V and J are TRBV28 and TRBJ2-7, with 9 bases matching TRBD2. The germline V gene has CDR1 MDHEN and CDR2 SYDVKM. Losses at the gene ends were 7 bases for V and 4 bases for J; bases not matched to a gene: 5. There are 13 residues in the CDR3. The CDR3 region is CASNAGGLYEQYF. The CDR3 DNA sequence: TGTGCCAGCAACGCGGGAGGGCTGTACGAGCAGTACTTC.

This clone occurred once. The J gene is TRBJ2-7, the V gene TRBV11-1; 8 bases agree with TRBD1. The CDR3 contains 13 residues. Germline-derived CDR1 and CDR2 are SGHAT and FQDESV (reference sequence). V was pared by 2 bases and J by 4 bases, with 1 base of the junction left unmatched. The CDR3 is CASSLQGAYEQYV. DNA of the CDR3: TGTGCCAGCAGCTTACAGGGGGCTTACGAGCAGTACGTC.

The chain is built from TRBV6-5 and TRBJ1-2; 8 bases match TRBD1. This CDR3 is 13 amino acids long. After removal of 7 bases from V and 8 bases from J, the junction contained 9 bases not matched to a gene. CDR1 is MNHEY and CDR2 is SVGAGI in the germline V gene. The CDR3: CASTNGQGEGYTF. The CDR3 region has the DNA TGTGCCAGCACCAACGGACAGGGCGAAGGCTACACCTTC.

The V call is TRBV16, the J call TRBJ1-5; D is uncertain. V lost 1 base and J 6 bases, leaving 4 bases between the germline ends. The CDR3 loop spans 12 amino acids. Germline CDR1 is KGHSY and CDR2 is FQNENV. CDR3 coding DNA: TGTGCCAGCAGCCAATTCAGTCAGCCCCAGCATTTT. Translation gives CASSQFSQPQHF.

This clone was picked up one time. This rearrangement joins TRBV29-1 to TRBJ2-1, with 7 bases aligning to TRBD2. Per germline, CDR1 SQVTM and CDR2 ANQGSEA. V shed 2 bases and J 8 bases; nucleotides not matched to a gene: 12. The CDR3 contains 15 residues. As DNA, the CDR3 is TGCAGCGTTGAAAGAGGGCGGGAGACGTTATATGAGCAGTTCTTC. It specifies CSVERGRETLYEQFF.

The chain has TRBV9 and TRBJ2-1; the match to TRBD2 covers 12 bases. The V gene's germline CDR1 is SGDLS and CDR2 YYNGEE. The CDR3 runs to 16 residues. V was pared by 3 bases and J by 9 bases, with 10 bases of the junction left unmatched. The DNA of the CDR3 is TGTGCCAGCAGCGCCCTATCTAGCGGGAGGGCTAGTGAGCAGTTCTTC. Translation gives CASSALSSGRASEQFF.

This chain links TRBV7-2 with TRBJ2-4; D may be TRBD2 (7 bases). Germline V lookup: CDR1 SGHTA, CDR2 FQGNSA. The length of the CDR3 is 15 residues. V lost 5 bases and J lost 6, with 17 bases in between. CDR3 loop: CASSGGAELRNIQYF. The DNA of the CDR3 is TGTGCCAGCAGCGGGGGGGCAGAACTTAGAAACATTCAGTACTTC.

The chain joins TRBV18 to TRBJ2-3; D remains unclear. V was shortened by 3 bases and J by 8 bases, with 9 bases between the two germline ends. This CDR3 is 12 amino acids long. Germline V gene sequence: CDR1 KGHSH, CDR2 LQKENI. The CDR3 sequence is CASSPTDLTQYF. The CDR3 DNA reads as TGTGCCAGCTCACCCACTGATCTTACGCAGTATTTT.

The rearrangement joins TRBV5-1 to TRBJ2-2; TRBD1 might be the D (6 bases). CDR3 length: 15 residues. V was trimmed by 3 bases and J by 2 bases, leaving 11 bases between them. Germline CDR1 reads SGHRS; CDR2 reads YFSETQ. The CDR3 here is CASSYRVGNTGELFF. DNA for the CDR3: TGCGCCAGCAGCTACAGGGTAGGCAACACCGGGGAGCTGTTTTTT.

This rearrangement joins TRBV6-5 to TRBJ2-3, with no clear D. Germline V lookup: CDR1 MNHEY, CDR2 SVGAGI. CDR3 size: 16 residues. Trimming cost V 6 bases and J 0 bases, with 16 bases left between them. In nucleotides, the CDR3 is TGTGCCAGCAGATACCCCGACTCTGCTAGCACAGATACGCAGTATTTT. It specifies CASRYPDSASTDTQYF.

This chain links TRBV4-2 with TRBJ2-5, with 11 bases identical to TRBD2. The CDR3 is made up of 16 amino acids. From germline, CDR1 is LGHNA and CDR2 YNFKEQ. Trimming removed 0 bases from V and 5 bases from J; junction bases left unmatched: 5. The CDR3 sequence is CASSQEGASGRETQYF. In nucleotides, the CDR3 is TGTGCCAGCAGCCAAGAAGGGGCTAGCGGGAGGGAGACCCAGTACTTC.

The V gene is TRBV6-6, the J gene TRBJ1-3, with D possibly TRBD1 on 5 matching bases. The length of the CDR3 is 14 residues. Trimming stripped 6 bases from V and 4 bases from J, with 13 bases between. The V gene's germline CDR1 is MNHNY and CDR2 SVGAGI (reference sequence). In DNA form, the CDR3 reads TGTGCCAGCAGCAGGGATTCTGCAGGAAACACCATATATTTT. Residues: CASSRDSAGNTIYF.

The V gene is TRBV6-1, the J gene TRBJ2-3; D not resolved. V lost 6 bases to trimming and J lost 5 bases, with 15 bases between them. CDR3 length equals 14 residues. Germline V lookup: CDR1 MNHNS, CDR2 SASEGT. Written as DNA, the CDR3 is TGTGCCAGCAGCACCGGGTCAGAGAGAGATACGCAGTATTTT. Protein product: CASSTGSERDTQYF.

The chain has TRBV9 and TRBJ1-6; no clear D. The CDR3 is 13 residues long. CDR1 and CDR2 from the germline V gene are SGDLS and YYNGEE. V lost 2 bases, J lost 9 bases, and 9 bases lay in between. CDR3 region: CASSVSGSSPLHF. As DNA, the CDR3 is TGTGCCAGCAGCGTTTCCGGGAGTTCACCCCTCCACTTT.

V and J are TRBV3-1 (or the pseudogene TRBV3-2) and TRBJ2-3; TRBD2 agrees at 10 bases. Germline CDR1 LGHDT, CDR2 YNNKEL (reference sequence). The CDR3 has 18 residues. Germline trimming cut 1 base from V and 4 bases from J; bases unmatched to any gene: 11. DNA of the CDR3: TGTGCCAGCAGCCAAGTCCCTAGCGGGGGAGGCGGGGCAGATACGCAGTATTTT. Translation: CASSQVPSGGGGADTQYF.

The chain employs TRBV9 and TRBJ2-1, with a weak D call TRBD1 (5 bases). The ends were cut back, 0 bases at V and 8 bases at J, with 15 bases in the middle. The CDR3 consists of 15 residues. The germline CDR1 and CDR2 sequences are SGDLS and YYNGEE. CDR3 region: CASSVGGRGRDEQFF. The CDR3 nucleotides are TGTGCCAGCAGCGTAGGGGGTAGGGGTAGGGATGAGCAGTTCTTC.

This clone was counted a single time. This chain uses TRBV5-4 with TRBJ1-6, with 7 positions matching TRBD1. J was trimmed by 5 bases and V by 2 bases; bases with no gene match: 4. This CDR3 contains 15 residues. Germline V CDR1 and CDR2: SGHNT, YYREEE (reference sequence). Here the CDR3 reads CASSFRDRNNSPLHF. CDR3 DNA sequence: TGTGCCAGCAGCTTCAGGGACAGAAATAATTCACCCCTCCACTTT.